The 28 T cell receptor beta chains reported below all come from one sample, sequenced in a study of response to subunit inactivated influenza vaccine. TCRdb analysed the RT-PCR reads with MiXCR anew, one entry per CDR3 protein. The sample lists more than 250,000 distinct CDR3 sequences, around a fifth occurring once. The material was PBMCs from blood, obtained 21 months after vaccination. The receptors here all came from a man aged 50 to 75 who received an inactivated influenza vaccine.

The V gene is TRBV10-3, the J gene TRBJ2-2; 12 bases are shared with TRBD2. V trimming: 2 bases; J trimming: 0 bases; junction bases outside the gene matches: 1. The CDR3 spans 17 residues. Germline V gene lookup returns CDR1 ENHRY and CDR2 SYGVKD. The CDR3 sequence is CAISEGLAGPNTGELFF. The CDR3 nucleotides read TGTGCCATCAGTGAGGGACTAGCGGGGCCGAACACCGGGGAGCTGTTTTTT.

This chain connects TRBV19 to TRBJ1-6; D is uncertain. The length of the CDR3 is 15 residues. Germline V gene data show CDR1 as LNHDA and CDR2 as SQIVND (reference sequence). Deletions cut 7 bases from V and 7 bases from J, with 17 bases between. The CDR3 sequence: CASTRRLAENSPLHF. As DNA, the CDR3 is TGTGCCAGTACCCGTCGACTGGCCGAGAATTCACCCCTCCACTTT.

The sample holds many counts of this clonotype. The chain uses TRBV12-3 or TRBV12-4 and TRBJ1-1; D uncertain. V was pared by 7 bases and J by 12 bases, with 21 bases between. The CDR3 consists of 13 residues. DNA for the CDR3: TGTGCCAGCACCCCTCCCGGGAAGAATATTCCTTTCTTT. Translated: CASTPPGKNIPFF.

The chain couples TRBV23-1 to TRBJ1-4; D unresolved. TRBV23-1 is sorted into the ORF group, with uncertain function. CDR3 length: 17 amino acids. V lost 2 bases and J lost 1, with 14 bases in between. The CDR3 here is CASSQNARDQTNEKLFF. Here the CDR3 DNA reads TGCGCCAGCAGTCAAAACGCCCGGGATCAAACTAATGAAAAACTGTTTTTT.

The sample holds many counts of this clonotype. The rearrangement links TRBV29-1 to TRBJ1-5; tentative D call: TRBD1 (5 bases). Trimming left V 5 bases short and J 6 bases short, with 14 bases between. CDR3 length: 13 amino acids. Germline CDR1 is SQVTM and CDR2 is ANQGSEA. Written as DNA, the CDR3 is TGCAGCGTTCAGCAGGGTGGGGGTCAGCCCCAGCATTTT. Translating gives CSVQQGGGQPQHF.

This chain's CDR3 is CASSLAQSDRDTQYF. The CDR3, as DNA: TGTGCCAGCAGTTTAGCACAGTCTGACCGGGATACGCAGTATTTT. V is TRBV12-3 or TRBV12-4 and J is TRBJ2-3; D not certain. V dropped 0 bases and J dropped 6 bases, with 13 bases sitting between them. This CDR3 has 15 amino acids.

The rearrangement joins TRBV6-2 or TRBV6-3 to TRBJ2-1, with D possibly TRBD2 on 6 matching bases. V was shortened by 0 bases and J by 8 bases, with 20 bases between the two germline ends. The germline gives CDR1 MNHEY, CDR2 SVGEGT. The CDR3 is 17 amino acids. CDR3 region: CASSYSDKAGGEDEQFF. In nucleotides, the CDR3 is TGTGCCAGCAGTTACTCGGACAAGGCAGGCGGGGAGGATGAGCAGTTCTTC.

This clonotype was observed a handful of times. This chain joins TRBV20-1 and TRBJ2-1; TRBD2 aligns across 9 bases. This CDR3 has 15 residues. Germline trimming cut 7 bases from V and 8 bases from J; bases unmatched to any gene: 15. CDR1 and CDR2 from the germline V gene are DFQATT and SNEGSKA (reference sequence). The CDR3 DNA reads TGCAGTGGTGAGAGGCCTAGCGGGATCCGGGATGAGCAGTTCTTC. Its protein is CSGERPSGIRDEQFF.

Here the CDR3 DNA reads TGTGCCAGCAGCTTCGCCCTCTCGGGACTCTACACAGATACGCAGTATTTT. Its protein product is CASSFALSGLYTDTQYF. The rearrangement joins TRBV7-2 to TRBJ2-3, with D possibly being TRBD2 (6 bases). Looked up from germline, CDR1 is SGHTA and CDR2 is FQGNSA. The V and J ends lost 3 bases and 2 bases respectively, with 18 bases between them. The CDR3 covers 17 residues.

The sample holds a few counts of this clonotype. The J gene is TRBJ2-1, the V gene TRBV6-2 or TRBV6-3, with 13 nucleotides matching TRBD2. Germline loops: CDR1 MNHEY, CDR2 SVGEGT. CDR3 length: 15 amino acids. The ends lost 5 bases at V and 9 bases at J; junction bases unmatched: 7. Here the CDR3 reads CASSKGLAGSAEQFF. CDR3 in DNA: TGTGCCAGCAGTAAGGGACTAGCGGGGTCGGCTGAGCAGTTCTTC.

This clonotype was counted between two and nine times. The V and J genes are TRBV3-1 and TRBJ2-7; D unresolved. CDR1 and CDR2 (germline): LGHDT, YNNKEL (reference sequence). CDR3 length equals 11 residues. V was shortened by 8 bases and J by 6 bases, with 11 bases between the two germline ends. CDR3 amino acids: CASVLWGEQYF. Here the CDR3 DNA reads TGTGCCAGCGTCCTCTGGGGCGAGCAGTACTTC.

Comments on this clonotype: At one end, the junction sequence differs from germline, possibly due to a read error. The chain joins TRBV29-1 to TRBJ2-1; D perhaps matches TRBD2 (6 bases). The CDR3 extends over 14 amino acids. Germline V gives CDR1 SQVTM, CDR2 ANQGSEA. The CDR3 bases are TGCAGCGTTGGCGGGACGGGCTCCTGCAATGAGCAGTTCTTC. Residues: CSVGGTGSCNEQFF.

The rearrangement uses TRBV6-1 and TRBJ1-2; 9 nucleotides match TRBD1. The CDR3 is 17 residues long. CDR1 and CDR2 from the germline V gene are MNHNS and SASEGT. V shed 5 bases, J shed 8 bases, and the junction held 18 bases outside the gene matches. The DNA of the CDR3 is TGTGCCAGCAGTCGTAACGGGGGGGACAGGGAAGTTAGGGGCTACACCTTC. This codes for CASSRNGGDREVRGYTF.

The gene calls are TRBV6-2 or TRBV6-3 and TRBJ2-1, with TRBD1 matching over 8 bases. Germline assignment: CDR1 MNHEY and CDR2 SVGEGT. The CDR3 length is 17 residues. J lost 2 bases, V lost 0 bases, and 6 bases had no gene match. The CDR3 nucleotides are TGTGCCAGCAGTTACTCCCTCGCAGGGGGCGCCTACAATGAGCAGTTCTTC. It codes for CASSYSLAGGAYNEQFF.

In its sample, this clonotype was seen once. The rearrangement links TRBV12-3 or TRBV12-4 to TRBJ2-4, with TRBD1 matching 8 bases. The CDR3 runs 14 residues. Trimming removed 8 bases from V and 6 bases from J; junction bases left unmatched: 9. The CDR3 sequence is CASGETGVGNIQYF. Here the CDR3 DNA reads TGTGCCAGCGGGGAGACAGGGGTGGGAAACATTCAGTACTTC.

The chain uses TRBV28 and TRBJ2-2; 11 bases match TRBD2. The CDR3 has 16 residues. The V gene's germline CDR1 is MDHEN and CDR2 SYDVKM. With V trimmed by 5 bases and J by 5 bases, 7 bases remained unmatched. For the CDR3, the DNA is TGTGCCAGCAGTACAATAGCGGGAGGGCAGACCGGGGAGCTGTTTTTT. This encodes CASSTIAGGQTGELFF.

The CDR3: CASSYIGGGSGNTIYF. CDR3 nucleotide sequence: TGTGCCAGCAGTTACATCGGGGGGGGCTCTGGAAACACCATATATTTT. The chain is built from TRBV6-5 and TRBJ1-3; tentatively, D is TRBD1 (5 bases). Germline CDR1 reads MNHEY; CDR2 reads SVGAGI. V was trimmed by 2 bases and J by 0 bases, leaving 11 bases between them. The CDR3 length is 16 residues.

J is TRBJ2-5 and V is TRBV10-2, with a possible D match to TRBD2 (5 bases). Germline V gives CDR1 WSHSY, CDR2 SAAADI. Between the trimmed V and J ends, which lost 7 bases and 4 bases, there was a span of 19 bases. This CDR3 comprises 15 residues. The CDR3 DNA is TGCGCCAGCACTAATCCGGCCTTAGGACTAGAGACCCAGTACTTC. Translating it yields CASTNPALGLETQYF.

The V gene is TRBV4-3, the J gene TRBJ1-2; D might be TRBD1 (5 bases). CDR3 length equals 16 residues. The germline V gene encodes CDR1 LGHNA and CDR2 YSLEER. Trimming shortened V by 0 bases and J by 6 bases, and 17 bases separated the two germline ends. CDR3 residues: CASSQDYSVRGHGYTF. CDR3 nucleotides: TGCGCCAGCAGCCAAGATTATAGTGTGCGGGGACATGGCTACACCTTC.

V is TRBV28 and J is TRBJ1-2, with D tentatively TRBD1 (5 bases). There are 15 residues in the CDR3. Germline V gene sequence: CDR1 MDHEN, CDR2 SYDVKM. The V gene lost 8 bases and the J gene lost 1 base, with 17 bases spanning the gap. The CDR3 region has the DNA TGTGCCAGCGTCCTCCAGGGAAACAATAACTATGGCTACACCTTC. Translating gives CASVLQGNNNYGYTF.

The CDR3 bases are TGTGCCAGCAGCCCGGCACAGGGGAGCTCCTACAATGAGCAGTTCTTC. It codes for CASSPAQGSSYNEQFF. This sequence joins TRBV4-2 and TRBJ2-1; 7 bases align to TRBD1. The CDR3 totals 16 residues. V trimming: 4 bases; J trimming: 0 bases; junction bases outside the gene matches: 6. Germline V gives CDR1 LGHNA, CDR2 YNFKEQ.

In nucleotides, the CDR3 is TGTGCCAGCAGTGAACAGGGTCGGAACTATGGCTACACCTTC. Translated: CASSEQGRNYGYTF. This chain links TRBV2 with TRBJ1-2; D may be TRBD1 (5 bases). The CDR3 is 14 residues long. V was trimmed by 2 bases and J by 2 bases, leaving 9 bases between them. Germline CDR1 and CDR2: SNHLY and FYNNEI.

This chain joins TRBV15 and TRBJ2-5; D is unresolved. Trimming removed 1 base from V and 4 bases from J, with 7 bases in between. Germline V gene sequence: CDR1 LNHNV, CDR2 YYDKDF (reference sequence). CDR3 length: 13 residues. CDR3 sequence: CATSRVGRETQYF. In nucleotides, the CDR3 is TGTGCCACCAGCAGAGTTGGGCGAGAGACCCAGTACTTC. Full variable domain (outside the CDR3, taken from reference TRBV15 and TRBJ2-5): DAMVIQNPRYQVTQFGKPVTLSCSQTLNHNVMYWYQQKSSQAPKLLFHYYDKDFNNEADTPDNFQSRRPNTSFCFLDIRSPGLGDTAMYLCATSRVGRETQYFGPGTRLLVL.

This clonotype showed up just a few times. This rearrangement joins TRBV5-5 to TRBJ2-3, with TRBD1 identical over 9 bases. Germline loops: CDR1 SGHKS, CDR2 YYEKEE (reference sequence). This CDR3 region has 15 residues. The junction had 10 bases not matched to a gene; V was cut back by 6 bases and J by 5 bases. The CDR3 DNA follows: TGTGCCAGCACTCTTTGGGGACAGGGTATAGATACGCAGTATTTT. Protein: CASTLWGQGIDTQYF.

The chain has TRBV10-1 and TRBJ1-5, with 7 bases fitting TRBD1. Germline assignment: CDR1 WNHNN and CDR2 SYGVQD (reference sequence). CDR3 length equals 14 residues. V was pared by 2 bases and J by 7 bases, with 5 bases of the junction left unmatched. This CDR3 reads CASSEEGARQPQHF. The CDR3 nucleotides are TGCGCCAGCAGTGAGGAGGGGGCGAGGCAGCCCCAGCATTTT.

This clonotype occurred a few times. The chain joins TRBV18 to TRBJ2-3; TRBD2 matches at 7 bases. V shed 3 bases and J 4 bases; nucleotides not matched to a gene: 7. The CDR3 runs to 15 residues. Germline CDR1 reads KGHSH; CDR2 reads LQKENI. DNA for the CDR3: TGTGCCAGCTCACCGGCGGGAGCGTCTTCAGATACGCAGTATTTT. The encoded protein is CASSPAGASSDTQYF.

This clonotype was seen repeatedly, ten times or more. The chain combines TRBV28 with TRBJ1-1; D call uncertain. Trimming pared 2 bases from V and 10 bases from J, leaving 20 bases between. Germline CDR1 is MDHEN and CDR2 is SYDVKM. The length of the CDR3 is 15 residues. The CDR3 DNA reads TGTGCCAGCAGTTTAGGACGGGTGGTTAGGCATGGAGCTTTCTTT. It is translated as CASSLGRVVRHGAFF.

This clonotype has ten or more counts. The chain uses TRBV20-1 and TRBJ2-2, with TRBD1 matching over 8 bases. The CDR3 spans 15 residues. The V gene's germline CDR1 is DFQATT and CDR2 SNEGSKA (reference sequence). Trimming took 6 bases from V and 5 from J; bases not matched to a gene: 11. Written as DNA, the CDR3 is TGCAGTGCCATCATCGGACAGGGAACAACCGGGGAGCTGTTTTTT. This sequence encodes CSAIIGQGTTGELFF.